The 29 T cell receptor beta chains below all came from one sample that was sequenced in a study of shared clonotypes between healthy human individuals. The repertoire was sequenced with immunoSEQ multiplex PCR; TCRdb's copy has only in-frame clones and lacks some. The sample records approximately 1.5 million clones, 98% being singletons. Sequenced input: naive CD4+ T cells sorted from blood. This sample's subset: CD45RA+ positively selected. All receptors come from a man between 25 and 39 years old in good health.

The chain couples TRBV18 to TRBJ1-1; D unresolved. Looked up from germline, CDR1 is KGHSH and CDR2 is LQKENI. The CDR3 totals 13 residues. V was cut by 3 bases and J by 6 bases, with 11 bases left in between. The CDR3 sequence is CASSPDLNAEAFF. The DNA of the CDR3 is TGTGCCAGCTCACCGGACCTAAACGCTGAAGCTTTCTTT. Using reference TRBV18 and TRBJ1-1 for the parts outside the CDR3, the full variable domain is NAGVMQNPRHLVRRRGQEARLRCSPMKGHSHVYWYRQLPEEGLKFMVYLQKENIIDESGMPKERFSAEFPKEGPSILRIQQVVRGDSAAYFCASSPDLNAEAFFGQGTRLTVV.

The chain recombines TRBV5-6 with TRBJ1-3; tentative D call: TRBD1 (6 bases). This CDR3 region has 16 residues. Germline V gene data show CDR1 as SGHDT and CDR2 as YYEEEE. V was pared by 4 bases and J by 1 base, with 15 bases between. The CDR3 DNA sequence: TGTGCCAGCAGCCTGATCGTACAGGGATCTGGAAACACCATATATTTT. This gives the protein CASSLIVQGSGNTIYF.

V is TRBV7-3 and J is TRBJ2-3, with 10 bases aligning to TRBD1. Trimming removed 2 bases from V and 3 bases from J; junction bases left unmatched: 8. This CDR3 is built from 17 residues. From germline, CDR1 is SGHTA and CDR2 FQGTGA. The CDR3 DNA sequence: TGTGCCAGCAGCTTACTCCCGAGGGACAGGGGTACAGATACGCAGTATTTT. It codes for CASSLLPRDRGTDTQYF.

The sample holds one count of this clone. This chain uses TRBV19 with TRBJ2-1; TRBD2 agrees at 12 bases. Germline V CDR1 and CDR2: LNHDA, SQIVND (reference sequence). There are 17 residues in the CDR3. Trimming took 3 bases from V and 0 from J; bases not matched to a gene: 3. CDR3 sequence: CASSIGLAGSSYNEQFF. The CDR3 DNA reads TGTGCCAGTAGTATCGGACTAGCGGGGAGCTCCTACAATGAGCAGTTCTTC.

The chain employs TRBV6-1 and TRBJ2-7, with TRBD1 as a possible D gene (5 bases). Deletions cut 6 bases from V and 2 bases from J, with 11 bases between. Germline CDR1 is MNHNS and CDR2 is SASEGT. CDR3 length: 13 residues. The CDR3 DNA reads TGTGCCAGCAGACGACAGCCCCCCTACGAGCAGTACTTC. Its protein product is CASRRQPPYEQYF.

J is TRBJ2-7 and V is TRBV18, with TRBD1 matching over 8 bases. Germline values: CDR1 KGHSH, CDR2 LQKENI. Losses at the gene ends were 3 bases for V and 5 bases for J; bases not matched to a gene: 6. The CDR3 is made up of 14 amino acids. The CDR3 DNA reads TGTGCCAGCTCACCGGGACAGGCAGTCAACGAGCAGTACTTC. Protein: CASSPGQAVNEQYF.

The J gene is TRBJ1-1, the V gene TRBV5-4; 7 nucleotides line up with TRBD1. The ends lost 0 bases at V and 6 bases at J; junction bases unmatched: 11. CDR1 SGHNT and CDR2 YYREEE come from the germline V gene (reference sequence). CDR3 size: 16 residues. For the CDR3, the DNA is TGTGCCAGCAGCTTGGGGGCTACAGGGGTTCGGTCTGAAGCTTTCTTT. Its translation is CASSLGATGVRSEAFF.

This clone was found once. V and J are TRBV2 and TRBJ2-2, with 10 nucleotides matching TRBD1. This CDR3 has 15 amino acids. The germline CDR1 and CDR2 sequences are SNHLY and FYNNEI. With 7 bases clipped from V and 8 bases from J, the junction kept 10 bases outside the gene matches. The CDR3, as DNA: TGTGCCAGCACCCCCATGACAGGGGGCACAGGGGAGCTGTTTTTT. This codes for CASTPMTGGTGELFF.

The V gene is TRBV28, the J gene TRBJ1-2; 9 positions agree with TRBD1. The J segment lost 5 bases and the V segment lost 3 bases, leaving 7 bases of the junction unmatched. This CDR3 region has 15 residues. CDR1 and CDR2 (germline): MDHEN, SYDVKM. CDR3 residues: CASSFGTGKNYGYTF. CDR3 nucleotides: TGTGCCAGCAGTTTTGGGACAGGGAAGAATTATGGCTACACCTTC.

The chain couples TRBV29-1 to TRBJ2-7; the D call may be TRBD1 or TRBD2 (5 bases each). The V gene lost 2 bases and the J gene lost 0 bases, with 14 bases spanning the gap. CDR3 size: 15 residues. CDR1 SQVTM and CDR2 ANQGSEA come from the germline V gene. CDR3 DNA: TGCAGCGTTGAAATTTTTAGGGACGGCTCCTACGAGCAGTACTTC. This sequence encodes CSVEIFRDGSYEQYF.

The chain has TRBV2 and TRBJ2-1, with D possibly matching TRBD2 (6 bases). In germline, CDR1 is SNHLY, CDR2 FYNNEI. The V gene lost 3 bases and the J gene lost 10 bases, with 13 bases spanning the gap. This CDR3 comprises 13 residues. The CDR3 loop reads CASSDEVAGEQFF. The CDR3 DNA is TGTGCCAGCAGTGACGAGGTTGCGGGAGAGCAGTTCTTC.

The chain carries TRBV27 and TRBJ2-3, with 7 bases fitting TRBD2. Germline assignment: CDR1 MNHEY and CDR2 SMNVEV (reference sequence). V lost 2 bases and J lost 8; bases outside the gene matches: 7. The CDR3 has 14 amino acids. This CDR3 is CASSLAGARGTQYF. The DNA of the CDR3 is TGTGCCAGCAGTTTAGCGGGAGCGCGTGGTACGCAGTATTTT.

The V gene is TRBV10-3, the J gene TRBJ2-1; weak D call: TRBD2 (5 bases). Trimming shortened V by 7 bases and J by 7 bases, and 14 bases separated the two germline ends. Germline CDR1 reads ENHRY; CDR2 reads SYGVKD. This CDR3 comprises 13 residues. CDR3 DNA sequence: TGTGCCATCACTAAATCTACGGGGAATGAGCAGTTCTTC. Protein product: CAITKSTGNEQFF.

The V call is TRBV19, the J call TRBJ1-2; D might be TRBD1 (6 bases). Trimming took off 5 bases at V and 6 bases at J, with 19 bases between the two ends. This CDR3 contains 15 residues. Germline V CDR1 and CDR2: LNHDA, SQIVND (reference sequence). The CDR3 reads CASSPPPTGNDGYTF. The CDR3 nucleotides read TGTGCCAGTAGTCCACCACCGACAGGAAACGATGGCTACACCTTC.

The V gene is TRBV6-5, the J gene TRBJ2-7; 10 positions agree with TRBD2. The CDR3 is made up of 14 amino acids. J gave up 5 bases and V 5 bases, and 6 bases lay outside the gene matches. Per the germline V gene, CDR1 is MNHEY and CDR2 is SVGAGI. CDR3 residues: CASSRAGGPHEQYF. The CDR3 DNA reads as TGTGCCAGCAGTCGAGCGGGAGGGCCCCACGAGCAGTACTTC.

This chain uses TRBV25-1 with TRBJ2-1; TRBD2 agrees at 8 bases. The CDR3 runs 15 residues. Germline V gene lookup returns CDR1 MGHDK and CDR2 SYGVNS. V lost 3 bases to trimming and J lost 4 bases; unmatched junction nucleotides: 5. CDR3 amino acids: CASSDSGGRYNEQFF. The CDR3 nucleotides read TGTGCCAGCAGTGACTCGGGAGGGCGTTACAATGAGCAGTTCTTC.

The chain is built from TRBV29-1 and TRBJ2-3, with a possible D match to TRBD1 (5 bases). CDR3 length equals 14 residues. Germline V gene data show CDR1 as SQVTM and CDR2 as ANQGSEA. Between the trimmed V and J ends, which lost 0 bases and 3 bases, there was a span of 10 bases. The CDR3 sequence: CSVEEPQGTDTQYF. In DNA form, the CDR3 reads TGCAGCGTTGAAGAGCCCCAGGGTACAGATACGCAGTATTTT.

CDR3 protein: CASSLTYRGLIDNEQFF. Written as DNA, the CDR3 is TGTGCCAGCTCACTTACCTACAGGGGGCTTATCGACAATGAGCAGTTCTTC. The V call is TRBV18, the J call TRBJ2-1, with TRBD1 matching over 9 bases. V lost 4 bases, J lost 5 bases, and 12 bases stayed unmatched. CDR1 and CDR2 (germline): KGHSH, LQKENI. The length of the CDR3 is 17 residues.

J is TRBJ2-5 and V is TRBV28; TRBD1 might be the D (5 bases). Germline V gene lookup returns CDR1 MDHEN and CDR2 SYDVKM. This CDR3 has 16 residues. V gave up 2 bases and J gave up 5 bases, with 18 bases separating them. CDR3 coding DNA: TGTGCCAGCAGTTTAGTGGGGCAGGTGTGGTCGGAGACCCAGTACTTC. Residues: CASSLVGQVWSETQYF.

J is TRBJ1-3 and V is TRBV7-8; weak D call: TRBD1 (5 bases). Germline loops: CDR1 SGHVS, CDR2 FQNEAQ. The CDR3 extends over 16 amino acids. Trimming cost V 0 bases and J 0 bases, with 9 bases left between them. The chain's CDR3 is CASSLAFGTSGNTIYF. The CDR3 DNA follows: TGTGCCAGCAGCTTAGCGTTCGGGACCTCTGGAAACACCATATATTTT.

About this clone itself: Other DNA sequences from this sample encode an identical CDR3 as well. The chain carries TRBV7-2 and TRBJ2-7; 11 positions match TRBD2. The CDR3 spans 15 residues. Germline lookup yields CDR1 SGHTA and CDR2 FQGNSA. The trim removed 2 bases at V and 4 bases at J, leaving 4 bases unmatched. In DNA form, the CDR3 reads TGTGCCAGCAGCTTAAGACTAGCGGGGTCGTACGAGCAGTACTTC. It yields the protein CASSLRLAGSYEQYF.

The rearrangement joins TRBV28 to TRBJ2-3; possible D gene TRBD2, 5 bases. CDR1 is MDHEN, CDR2 SYDVKM, per germline. This CDR3 has 16 amino acids. The V end was cut by 5 bases, the J end by 7 bases, with 22 bases between. CDR3: CASSPDTRRILNTQYF. DNA of the CDR3: TGTGCCAGCAGTCCGGATACGCGGAGGATTCTCAATACGCAGTATTTT.

V gene TRBV28 combines with J gene TRBJ2-6, with D possibly called TRBD1 or TRBD2 (7 bases each). The CDR3 spans 18 residues. Germline CDR1 and CDR2: MDHEN and SYDVKM. V shed 2 bases and J shed 0 bases, with 14 bases lying between them. The CDR3 reads CASSLAGDRVSGANVLTF. The CDR3 nucleotides are TGTGCCAGCAGTTTAGCGGGGGACAGAGTCTCTGGGGCCAACGTCCTGACTTTC.

CDR3 sequence: CASSQERGSSYNEQFF. The CDR3 bases are TGCGCCAGCAGCCAAGAACGCGGGAGCTCCTACAATGAGCAGTTCTTC. V usage is TRBV4-1 and J usage is TRBJ2-1; TRBD2 matches 7 bases. The germline V gene encodes CDR1 MGHRA and CDR2 YSYEKL. This CDR3 contains 16 residues. Germline trimming cut 0 bases from V and 0 bases from J; bases unmatched to any gene: 2.

In the case of this clone: Distinct nucleotide sequences in the sample also encode this CDR3. The V call is TRBV30, the J call TRBJ2-2; D call uncertain. CDR1 and CDR2 from the germline V gene are GTSNPN and SVGIG (reference sequence). The CDR3 consists of 12 residues. V lost 3 bases and J 3 bases, leaving 5 bases between the germline ends. CDR3 residues: CAWSRDTGELFF. The CDR3 DNA is TGTGCCTGGAGCCGGGACACCGGGGAGCTGTTTTTT.

This clone was detected once. The chain links TRBV15 to TRBJ1-2, with a possible D match to TRBD1 (6 bases). The CDR3 is 14 residues long. CDR1 is LNHNV and CDR2 is YYDKDF in the germline V gene (reference sequence). The V end was cut by 5 bases, the J end by 7 bases, with 17 bases between. The CDR3 DNA sequence: TGTGCCACCAGCTGGTTCAGGGGAATGGGTGGCTACACCTTC. As protein: CATSWFRGMGGYTF.

This sequence joins TRBV18 and TRBJ2-6; 9 bases match TRBD2. The CDR3 has 19 amino acids. Germline V gene sequence: CDR1 KGHSH, CDR2 LQKENI. The trim removed 0 bases at V and 0 bases at J, leaving 6 bases unmatched. The CDR3: CASSPPASGMGSGANVLTF. DNA for the CDR3: TGTGCCAGCTCACCACCGGCTAGCGGGATGGGCTCTGGGGCCAACGTCCTGACTTTC.

The chain couples TRBV7-2 to TRBJ2-7, with 15 bases matching TRBD2. With 5 bases clipped from V and 6 bases from J, the junction kept 5 bases outside the gene matches. Germline V lookup: CDR1 SGHTA, CDR2 FQGNSA. The CDR3 is 15 residues long. This CDR3 is CASSLRGLAGGEQYF. The CDR3 region has the DNA TGTGCCAGCAGCCTACGGGGACTAGCGGGAGGCGAGCAGTACTTC.

As concerns this clone: The sample carries other DNA sequences with the same CDR3. J is TRBJ1-4 and V is TRBV18, with D unresolved. CDR3 length: 14 amino acids. CDR1 is KGHSH and CDR2 is LQKENI in the germline V gene. Trimming cost V 2 bases and J 1 base, with 5 bases left between them. Here the CDR3 reads CASSPTGTNEKLFF. CDR3 sequence (DNA): TGTGCCAGCTCACCAACGGGAACTAATGAAAAACTGTTTTTT.